Each of the 13 T cell receptor beta chains below was sequenced from the same sample in a study of blood T cell repertoires in COVID-19. Data came from immunoSEQ multiplex PCR; TCRdb stores just in-frame clones and leaves some out. The sample has some 190,000 clones, around 81% seen once; the top ten hold about 4.3%. The sequenced sample was PBMCs or T cells enriched from blood (not recorded which). The source is a man in his thirties or forties with acute COVID-19.

V and J are TRBV6-5 and TRBJ2-7, with D uncertain. V was trimmed by 5 bases and J by 0 bases, leaving 8 bases between them. Germline V gene sequence: CDR1 MNHEY, CDR2 SVGAGI. CDR3 size: 13 residues. This CDR3 reads CASSRSVSYEQYF. In DNA, the CDR3 is TGTGCCAGCAGTAGGAGCGTCTCCTACGAGCAGTACTTC.

The V and J genes are TRBV2 and TRBJ1-2, with D possibly TRBD1 on 5 matching bases. V lost 6 bases and J lost 4, with 12 bases in between. The CDR3 is 13 amino acids. The germline V gene encodes CDR1 SNHLY and CDR2 FYNNEI. CDR3 nucleotide sequence: TGTGCCAGCAGCTCGCCAGGGATCTATGGCTACACCTTC. Translating it yields CASSSPGIYGYTF.

CDR3 sequence reads: CASSYYTGVGSEAFF. DNA for the CDR3: TGTGCCAGCAGTTATTACACAGGGGTGGGCTCTGAAGCTTTCTTT. The chain carries TRBV6-5 and TRBJ1-1; 7 positions match TRBD1. CDR3 size: 15 residues. Germline V gene data show CDR1 as MNHEY and CDR2 as SVGAGI. The V segment lost 3 bases and the J segment 6 bases; nucleotides outside the gene matches: 10.

This rearrangement joins TRBV28 to TRBJ2-7; perhaps TRBD1 as D (6 bases). This CDR3 comprises 13 residues. The germline gives CDR1 MDHEN, CDR2 SYDVKM. The V end lost 7 bases, the J end lost 2 bases, and 12 bases lay between the germline ends. CDR3 residues: CASNLGATYEQYF. The CDR3 DNA reads as TGTGCCAGCAACCTGGGGGCCACCTACGAGCAGTACTTC.

This rearrangement joins TRBV10-2 to TRBJ1-5, with D perhaps matching TRBD1 (5 bases). Germline CDR1 is WSHSY and CDR2 is SAAADI. Deletions cut 2 bases from V and 4 bases from J, with 12 bases between. The CDR3 loop spans 15 amino acids. CDR3 residues: CASSESDSRNQPQHF. As DNA, the CDR3 is TGCGCCAGCAGTGAGAGCGACAGCCGAAATCAGCCCCAGCATTTT.

In this sample, this clone turned up a few times. This chain uses TRBV19 with TRBJ2-3, with 7 bases lining up with TRBD1. V lost 1 base and J lost 2; bases outside the gene matches: 3. Germline CDR1 reads LNHDA; CDR2 reads SQIVND (reference sequence). CDR3 size: 15 residues. The CDR3 loop reads CASSIAQGLTDTQYF. The DNA for the CDR3 is TGTGCCAGTAGTATAGCACAGGGGCTCACAGATACGCAGTATTTT.

This clone appeared once. CDR3 bases: TGTGCCAGCAGCACGGGACAGGTGTTTGAAGCTTTCTTT. Its translation is CASSTGQVFEAFF. V is TRBV13 and J is TRBJ1-1; TRBD1 agrees at 8 bases. The germline CDR1 and CDR2 sequences are PRHDT and FYEKMQ (reference sequence). The CDR3 contains 13 residues. V lost 5 bases, J lost 7 bases, and 6 bases stayed unmatched. Supplemented by reference TRBV13 and TRBJ1-1, the full variable domain reads AAGVIQSPRHLIKEKRETATLKCYPIPRHDTVYWYQQGPGQDPQFLISFYEKMQSDKGSIPDRFSAQQFSDYHSELNMSSLELGDSALYFCASSTGQVFEAFFGQGTRLTVV.

The chain combines TRBV5-1 with TRBJ1-1; D gene unclear. Germline V lookup: CDR1 SGHRS, CDR2 YFSETQ. The CDR3 covers 14 residues. Trimming removed 2 bases from V and 4 bases from J, with 12 bases in between. CDR3 sequence reads: CASSLTAGSTEAFF. The CDR3 DNA reads TGCGCCAGCAGCTTAACGGCCGGGAGCACTGAAGCTTTCTTT.

This sequence joins TRBV19 and TRBJ2-7, with D uncertain. This CDR3 spans 14 amino acids. Germline V lookup: CDR1 LNHDA, CDR2 SQIVND (reference sequence). V gave up 0 bases and J gave up 2 bases, with 8 bases separating them. In DNA, the CDR3 is TGTGCCAGTAGTATAGACACGGGTCCCTACGAGCAGTACTTC. This codes for CASSIDTGPYEQYF.

The V gene is TRBV5-4, the J gene TRBJ2-7; D call uncertain. Germline CDR1 SGHNT, CDR2 YYREEE (reference sequence). V was clipped by 0 bases and J by 0 bases, with 4 bases between them. This CDR3 region has 13 residues. CDR3 DNA: TGTGCCAGCAGCTTGGCCCTCTCCTACGAGCAGTACTTC. Its protein is CASSLALSYEQYF.

The rearrangement joins TRBV30 to TRBJ1-4, with 9 bases matching TRBD1. The junction had 8 bases not matched to a gene; V was cut back by 3 bases and J by 6 bases. CDR3 length: 15 residues. Germline values: CDR1 GTSNPN, CDR2 SVGIG (reference sequence). The CDR3 DNA sequence: TGTGCCTGGAGAGGACGCGGACAGGGGCATGAAAAACTGTTTTTT. It is translated as CAWRGRGQGHEKLFF.

The V call is TRBV3-1 (or the pseudogene TRBV3-2), the J call TRBJ1-1; a weak D match, TRBD1 (5 bases). Germline lookup yields CDR1 LGHDT and CDR2 YNNKEL (reference sequence). This CDR3 is built from 14 residues. Trimming took 1 base from V and 11 from J, leaving 17 bases between them. The CDR3 region is CASSQGMRGAGAFF. DNA for the CDR3: TGTGCCAGCAGCCAAGGTATGAGGGGCGCGGGGGCTTTCTTT.

The rearrangement uses TRBV11-3 and TRBJ2-3, with D possibly matching TRBD1 (5 bases). The germline V and J ends were trimmed by 1 base and 6 bases, with 8 bases remaining between them. CDR1 is SGHNT, CDR2 YENEEA, per germline. This CDR3 spans 13 amino acids. The CDR3 bases are TGTGCCAGCAGCTTAGGGCCAGGGGATACGCAGTATTTT. It translates to CASSLGPGDTQYF.